The 10 T cell receptor beta chains listed next were all sequenced from one sample in a study of follicular helper T cells after annual influenza vaccination. Time point defined: 2014-2015 season, pre-vaccination. Here immunoSEQ multiplex PCR was the method, and the copy in TCRdb shows in-frame clones only, minus some. The sample consists of roughly 14,000 clones, almost 85% of them appearing once. The input for sequencing was CXCR5- memory CD4+ T cells sorted from blood, taken on the day of influenza vaccination. The receptor source for this set is an adult who received the influenza vaccine.

V usage is TRBV6-7 and J usage is TRBJ1-2; D uncertain. TRBV6-7 is classed as an ORF, of uncertain function. The ends were cut back, 0 bases at V and 6 bases at J, with 11 bases in the middle. This CDR3 contains 14 residues. CDR3 DNA: TGTGCCAGCAGTTACTCGTGGGTGCCGCATGGCTACACCTTC. Amino acids: CASSYSWVPHGYTF.

This sequence joins TRBV29-1 and TRBJ1-4, with D unresolved. The CDR3 length is 12 residues. The V gene's germline CDR1 is SQVTM and CDR2 ANQGSEA. Trimming took off 4 bases at V and 4 bases at J, with 7 bases between the two ends. CDR3 nucleotides: TGCAGCGTTGTAGGTGGTAATGAAAAACTGTTTTTT. Protein product: CSVVGGNEKLFF.

This chain joins TRBV13 and TRBJ1-1; D ambiguous. The germline CDR1 and CDR2 sequences are PRHDT and FYEKMQ (reference sequence). This CDR3 region has 14 residues. Trimming took off 1 base at V and 5 bases at J, with 11 bases between the two ends. The CDR3 region has the DNA TGTGCCAGCAGCTTAGCTCTAACTAGGACTGAAGCTTTCTTT. Its protein is CASSLALTRTEAFF. Combining the CDR3 with reference TRBV13 and TRBJ1-1 gives the whole variable domain AAGVIQSPRHLIKEKRETATLKCYPIPRHDTVYWYQQGPGQDPQFLISFYEKMQSDKGSIPDRFSAQQFSDYHSELNMSSLELGDSALYFCASSLALTRTEAFFGQGTRLTVV.

This chain joins TRBV7-9 and TRBJ1-1, with unresolved D. The CDR3 consists of 14 residues. The V and J ends lost 5 bases and 5 bases respectively, with 15 bases between them. In germline, CDR1 is SEHNR, CDR2 FQNEAQ (reference sequence). The CDR3 reads CASSKETGRTEAFF. CDR3 DNA: TGTGCCAGCAGCAAAGAGACGGGGAGGACTGAAGCTTTCTTT.

The V and J genes are TRBV7-2 and TRBJ1-1; D gene unclear. Trimming pared 6 bases from V and 0 bases from J, leaving 2 bases between. Germline values: CDR1 SGHTA, CDR2 FQGNSA. The CDR3 is made up of 11 amino acids. The CDR3 sequence is CASSLNTEAFF. The CDR3 DNA reads TGTGCCAGCAGTCTGAACACTGAAGCTTTCTTT. The complete variable domain, with remaining parts taken from reference TRBV7-2 and TRBJ1-1, reads GAGVSQSPSNKVTEKGKDVELRCDPISGHTALYWYRQSLGQGLEFLIYFQGNSAPDKSGLPSDRFSAERTGGSVSTLTIQRTQQEDSAVYLCASSLNTEAFFGQGTRLTVV.

This clone was found once. The chain couples TRBV27 to TRBJ2-5; TRBD2 matches 12 bases. Looked up from germline, CDR1 is MNHEY and CDR2 is SMNVEV (reference sequence). J lost 4 bases, V lost 4 bases, and 10 bases had no gene match. The CDR3 is made up of 17 amino acids. For the CDR3, the DNA is TGTGCCAGCAGTTCATTCCGGACTAGCGGGAAGGGAGAGACCCAGTACTTC. Translated, it gives CASSSFRTSGKGETQYF.

For the CDR3, the DNA is TGTGCCAGCAGCCCGGGCCCTTCTTATGGCTACACCTTC. Translation: CASSPGPSYGYTF. This chain links TRBV14 with TRBJ1-2; D is ambiguous. The ends were cut back, 4 bases at V and 5 bases at J, with 11 bases in the middle. Per the germline V gene, CDR1 is SGHDN and CDR2 is FVKESK. The CDR3 loop spans 13 amino acids.

This chain uses TRBV27 with TRBJ1-5; no definite D call. V lost 2 bases, J lost 1 base, and 12 bases lay in between. The germline V gene has CDR1 MNHEY and CDR2 SMNVEV (reference sequence). The CDR3 consists of 16 residues. CDR3 sequence reads: CASSLLAGGSNQPQHF. CDR3 DNA: TGTGCCAGCAGTTTACTGGCCGGAGGGAGCAATCAGCCCCAGCATTTT.

Only one count was recorded for this clone. The V and J genes are TRBV7-9 and TRBJ1-1, with no clear D. V was cut by 8 bases and J by 5 bases, with 12 bases left in between. Germline CDR1 reads SEHNR; CDR2 reads FQNEAQ (reference sequence). This CDR3 contains 12 residues. In DNA form, the CDR3 reads TGTGCCAGCGATAAGGCCCTGACTGAAGCTTTCTTT. Its translation is CASDKALTEAFF. Filled out from reference TRBV7-9 and TRBJ1-1, the complete variable domain reads DTGVSQNPRHKITKRGQNVTFRCDPISEHNRLYWYRQTLGQGPEFLTYFQNEAQLEKSRLLSDRFSAERPKGSFSTLEIQRTEQGDSAMYLCASDKALTEAFFGQGTRLTVV.

This clone has only a few counts. This sequence joins TRBV27 and TRBJ1-6, with D perhaps matching TRBD1 (5 bases). The CDR3 extends over 12 amino acids. Germline V gives CDR1 MNHEY, CDR2 SMNVEV (reference sequence). V was shortened by 6 bases and J by 7 bases, with 7 bases between the two germline ends. This CDR3 reads CASSWGNSPLHF. The CDR3 DNA reads as TGTGCCAGCAGCTGGGGGAATTCACCCCTCCACTTT.